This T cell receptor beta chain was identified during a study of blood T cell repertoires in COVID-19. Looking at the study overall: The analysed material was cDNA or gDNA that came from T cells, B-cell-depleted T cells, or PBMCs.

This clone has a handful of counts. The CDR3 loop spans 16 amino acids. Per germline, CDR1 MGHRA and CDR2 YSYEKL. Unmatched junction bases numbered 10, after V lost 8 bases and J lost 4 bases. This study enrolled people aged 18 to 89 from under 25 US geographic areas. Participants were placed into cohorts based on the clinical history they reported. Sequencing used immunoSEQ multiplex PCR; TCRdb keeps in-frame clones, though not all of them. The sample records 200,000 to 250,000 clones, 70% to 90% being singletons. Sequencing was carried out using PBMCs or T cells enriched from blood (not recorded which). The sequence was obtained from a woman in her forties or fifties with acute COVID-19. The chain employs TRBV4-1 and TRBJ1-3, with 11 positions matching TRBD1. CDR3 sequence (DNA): TGCGCCAGCCCGGGACAGGGGGAGCTCAGGGGAAACACCATATATTTT. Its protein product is CASPGQGELRGNTIYF.